Sequencing of this T cell receptor beta chain was carried out in a study of cytomegalovirus exposure and HLA in healthy donors (dated by TCRdb to the late 2010s). As for the study more broadly: An earlier analysis of a few hundred of the donors reported 276 Gb of sequence data and 117 million unique TCR beta sequences obtained from about 170 million T cells. An early release covering about 600 HLA-typed donors comprised around 300 gigabases of sequencing data and tens of millions of unique TCR sequences. The genetic ancestry cluster associated with self-reported Caucasian donors included roughly 84% of the 398 genotyped donors. The study was designed to test whether signatures of past pathogen exposure could be identified by cataloging public T cell receptors. The T cell repertoires of some 700 subjects were profiled by immunosequencing and related to cytomegalovirus serostatus. A separate validation cohort of some 130 different subjects was used in addition to the roughly 620-subject first cohort. To predict cytomegalovirus infection status, the study brought together high-throughput TCR immunosequencing, statistical association of individual TCRs with disease status, and machine learning. A later analysis re-examined previously published TCR beta repertoires from just over 650 donors and added high-resolution HLA genotyping to investigate patterns of TCR occurrence. Rather than drawing on any new phenotypic data, the later analysis identified candidate immune exposures from TCR beta sequences and the way those sequences occurred across donors. An earlier analysis of fewer than 750 of the donors used high-throughput TCR beta sequencing to judge whether each TCR beta V gene segment behaved as functional or pseudogenic. Donor age, sex, ethnicity and CMV serostatus were compiled together with the repertoire data. A later genetic analysis used genome-wide SNP genotypes for about three fifths of the 666 donors, treating that subset as a discovery cohort. All discovery cohort repertoires had been generated using a single sequencing platform. Both class I and class II loci were covered by HLA typing, at four-digit resolution. The number of donors typed differed by locus, with about 629-640 for A, B, C, DRB1 and DQB1, 522 for DQA1, nearly 610 for DPA1, and around 430 for DPB1. Because of strong linkage in the cohort, five DR-DQ haplotypes were treated as single units for association and clustering. On average, about 200,000 unique TCR beta nucleotide sequences were sequenced per donor among several hundred genotyped donors of the cohort, with roughly 18% of those sequences being non-productive.

Libraries were prepared through the immunoSEQ multiplex PCR assay. For the multiplex PCR, a mixture combining 60 forward primers for TCR Vbeta segments and 13 reverse primers for TCR Jbeta segments was used. Amplification of the CDR3 region of rearranged TCR beta genes was performed with a multiplex PCR assay on genomic DNA. The amplified TCR beta libraries were sequenced on the Illumina HiSeq System as 87-base-pair reads. Under the source paper's analysis protocol: In a later analysis, tens of millions of unique TCR beta chains were counted across the 650 to 750 repertoires, and roughly 11 million of these chains were shared by at least two donors. To remove PCR and sequencing errors, raw reads were error-corrected and collapsed into unique sequences using a nearest-neighbor algorithm that merged closely related sequences. To assign V, D and J gene segments, CDR3 sequences were aligned to IMGT reference sequences. For a sequence to be retained, at least a six-nucleotide match to both a V gene segment and a J gene segment was required. A rearrangement was called productive if the CDR3 had no stop codons and remained in frame with V and J, and every other rearrangement was called non-productive. CDR3 was defined by IMGT convention, running from the second conserved V-encoded cysteine to the conserved J-encoded phenylalanine. The earlier analysis of about 620 of the donors excluded sequences that lacked an unambiguous match to a single V gene segment. An earlier analysis of several hundred of the donors called V segments functional above 56.7% productive rearrangements and segregating when the between-donor standard deviation exceeded 5%. A statistical classification framework was built for diagnosing cytomegalovirus status from the catalog of TCR beta chain sequences. In a later analysis, V and J genes were assigned by comparing TCR nucleotide sequences against IMGT/GENE-DB human TR gene sequences. The TCRdist pipeline was used in a later analysis to assign CDR3 sequences and most-parsimonious VDJ recombination scenarios. In a later analysis, each TCR beta chain was defined by its CDR3 amino acid sequence together with its V-gene family, and reads without a unique V-gene family were excluded. As a way to deal with suspected cross-contamination and a sequencing artifact, a later analysis dropped 500 to 700 nucleotide sequences that were highly shared and had low generation probability. In a later analysis, a clonal expansion index for each public chain was calculated from normalized within-repertoire ranks of inferred template counts. A later analysis computed generation probabilities with a VDJ recombination model fitted to out-of-frame rearrangements, and checked the results against IGoR. Hypergeometric tests were used in a later analysis to score TCR-TCR, TCR-HLA and TCR-CMV co-occurrence, with a repertoire-size bias correction applied to the TCR pairs. False discovery rates were estimated in a later analysis by permuting HLA or CMV assignments 20 times. In a later analysis, co-occurring TCRs were grouped using DBSCAN, and TCRdist sequence similarity was added for clustering within HLA-allele-positive subsets. Repertoires with fewer than 30,000 or more than 120,000 public chains were left out of co-occurrence clustering, as were about five repertoires with anomalous nucleotide sharing. This is the immuneACCESS table as TCRdb keeps it, with only in-frame sequences that have V and J called. A part of the clones is gone; compared with another copy, unresolved V genes explain less than half, and the rest is unexplained. V, J and clone size are those of that table, while D and trimming were read from the DNA. The sample table contains some 220,000 clones; only one count was recorded for about 80% of them. The ten top clones hold roughly 2.5% of the sample.

About this clone itself: Which antigen it targets is not known. The sample holds no much larger clone one base away, and base qualities are not on file.

For this chain, trimming is 0 bases at the V end and 2 bases at the J end, and the number of junction bases without a gene match is 3. The CDR3 runs 15 residues from the cysteine to the phenylalanine. Only the CDR3 DNA is retained, 45 bases long and in frame from the first base. Sequences SGDLS (CDR1) and YYNGEE (CDR2) are obtained from the germline V gene. The cohort was made up of 666 healthy bone marrow donors. At the time of sampling, all cohort members were nominally healthy, though unrecorded immune exposures were likely present. The donor was CMV seropositive and belonged to the group of about 290 seropositive cohort members. A peripheral blood sample was provided by each donor, and peripheral blood mononuclear cells were used for TCR beta sequencing. Genomic DNA was extracted from the blood cell samples with the Qiagen DNeasy Blood Extraction Kit. Results the study describes overall, beyond this receptor: Correlated functional status among segregating V segments might be attributable to linkage disequilibrium, but an unknown experimental factor could not be ruled out. The earlier analysis of some 560 of the donors excluded roughly 17 rarely observed V segments, including chromosome 9 orphons, because counts were too low. The study listed 150 to 200 TCR beta chains as associated with cytomegalovirus. A group of highly shared sequence variants was considered likely to be a technical artifact of the sequencing pipeline. According to a later analysis, most CMV-associated TCR beta chains appeared to be HLA-restricted, and the HLA associations seemed to be driven largely by CMV exposure. Presence/absence analyses assumed roughly uniform sequencing depth across donors, an assumption that may not hold. The cohort was sequenced for TCR beta chains only, and without alpha or paired-chain data the features that could be detected were limited. While some public TCRs were present in many individuals, most TCR sequences turned up only very rarely across donors. A further reported finding was that TCR beta sequences accurately predicted the HLA-A and HLA-B alleles for most subjects in the first cohort. Immune exposure information for the cohort was limited to CMV serostatus. According to the authors, the approach could potentially be generalized to other disease states and immunological phenotypes. The 87-base-pair reads could not distinguish some IMGT-functional V segments, including TRBV6-2 and TRBV6-3, so those segments were excluded. In vitro tests confirmed that three of the cytomegalovirus-associated TCR beta chains recognize cytomegalovirus antigens. Because HLA typing was missing for some donors at each locus, association tests included only the typed subset. In a later analysis, HLA-associated TCR beta chains were found to be more clonally expanded and to have lower generation probabilities than equally common non-associated chains. A later analysis found that TCR association rates varied across HLA loci, with DRB1 alleles showing the most associated TCRs and HLA-C alleles the fewest. Compared with the approximately 710-donor mean, donors in an Asian-associated ancestry cluster had fewer N-insertions in productive TCRs, according to a later genetic analysis. In a later analysis, several top co-occurrence clusters were reported to appear linked to parvovirus B19, influenza, CMV and Epstein-Barr virus. A later analysis associated about 16,000 TCR beta sequences with specific HLA alleles at a false discovery rate of 0.05. Broadly in line with IMGT annotations, most TCR beta V segments showed up in productive rearrangements about 90% or about 30% of the time in an earlier analysis of some 590 of the donors. When HLA alleles, especially DR and DQ, strongly co-occurred, attributing TCR associations to individual alleles was difficult. Cytomegalovirus status was reported to be diagnosed by the classifier with high specificity and sensitivity in both the original and validation cohorts. V-gene and J-gene trimming of TCR beta chains was associated with a missense DCLRE1C variant in a later genetic analysis, and the association was replicated in an independent cohort.

This clonotype was obtained from a woman aged 55 to 70 in good health and CMV-seropositive. Sequences were obtained from PBMCs. The chain joins TRBV9 to TRBJ1-1, and TRBD1 matches 8 of the central bases. The DNA is TGTGCCAGCAGCGTAGATGGGACAGGAAACACTGAAGCTTTCTTT. It specifies CASSVDGTGNTEAFF.